Listed below are T cell receptor beta chains from one sample, sequenced in a study of blood T cell repertoires in COVID-19. Using immunoSEQ multiplex PCR, the repertoire was profiled, and TCRdb retains in-frame clones only, with some absent. The data show about 340,000 clones, around 82% seen once. What was sequenced was peripheral blood. These receptors came from a man aged 25 to 40 with active or convalescent COVID-19. The CDR3 runs from the conserved cysteine through the conserved F or W. The order of the fields is J gene, V gene, clone size, CDR3 length, D gene, CDR3 DNA, CDR3 protein. A D gene is named only where the DNA matches it firmly. Where a row states a size, it is once, few, many or the class of an expanded clone; other rows omit it.

TRBJ2-3,TRBV4-2,-,15,-,TGTGCCAGCAGCCAAGAAATCCTGAACGGAGATACGCAGTATTTT,CASSQEILNGDTQYF
TRBJ1-5,TRBV6-5,-,15,-,TGTGCCAGCAGTTACTCGTGGCAAGGAGCCCAGCCCCAGCATTTT,CASSYSWQGAQPQHF
TRBJ2-1,TRBV6-2/TRBV6-3,-,12,-,TGTGCCAGCAGCCTGCCGGGGGATGAGCAGTTCTTC,CASSLPGDEQFF
TRBJ2-7,TRBV10-3,-,15,TRBD1,TGTGCCATCAGTGAGTCCCTAAAGGACAGGGGGGAGCAGTACTTC,CAISESLKDRGEQYF
TRBJ2-5,TRBV27,-,12,-,TGTGCCAGCAGCCTCCGGGGGGAGACCCAGTACTTC,CASSLRGETQYF
TRBJ1-3,TRBV3-1/TRBV3-2,-,16,-,TGTGCCAGCAGCCTTAGGGCCGGAGGCTCTGGAAACACCATATATTTT,CASSLRAGGSGNTIYF
TRBJ2-1,TRBV27,-,13,-,TGTGCCAGCAGTTTTTCGCCCGGTAATGAGCAGTTCTTC,CASSFSPGNEQFF
TRBJ1-2,TRBV5-1,-,15,-,TGCGCCAGCAGCCCCTTAGGGGGGGGGAACTATGGCTACACCTTC,CASSPLGGGNYGYTF
TRBJ2-1,TRBV6-1,-,15,-,TGTGCCAGCAGTGAACTGACAGGTACCTACAATGAGCAGTTCTTC,CASSELTGTYNEQFF
TRBJ2-5,TRBV23-1,-,15,-,TGCGCCAGCAGTCAACGCTCTTCGAGGTTCGGATTCCAGTACTTC,CASSQRSSRFGFQYF
TRBJ2-7,TRBV11-3,-,13,-,TGTGCCAGCAGCTTAGAGTTTAACAGAGTGAGGTACTTC,CASSLEFNRVRYF
TRBJ1-3,TRBV4-1,-,22,TRBD1,TGCGCCAGCAGCCAAAATTTACACGGAGCACAGGGGGTAATCAGGTCTGGAAACACCATATATTTT,CASSQNLHGAQGVIRSGNTIYF
TRBJ1-4,TRBV10-3,few,13,-,TGTGCCATCGCGTTAGGCCAGGGGGAAAAACTGTTTTTT,CAIALGQGEKLFF